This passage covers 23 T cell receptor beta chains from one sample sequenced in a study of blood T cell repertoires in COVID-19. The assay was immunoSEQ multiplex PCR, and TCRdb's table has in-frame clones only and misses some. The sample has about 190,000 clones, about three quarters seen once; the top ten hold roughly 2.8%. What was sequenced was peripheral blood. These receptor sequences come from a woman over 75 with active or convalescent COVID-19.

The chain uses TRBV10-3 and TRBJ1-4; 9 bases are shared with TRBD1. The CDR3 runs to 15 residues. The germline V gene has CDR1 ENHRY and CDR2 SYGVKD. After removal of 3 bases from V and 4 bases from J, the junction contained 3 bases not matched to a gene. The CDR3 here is CAISDTGGLNEKLFF. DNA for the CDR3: TGTGCCATCAGTGATACAGGGGGCCTTAATGAAAAACTGTTTTTT.

The DNA of the CDR3 is TGTGCCAGCAGTCGAGTGACTAAAGAGACCCAGTACTTC. It specifies CASSRVTKETQYF. The genes are TRBV28 and TRBJ2-5; perhaps TRBD2 as D (5 bases). The CDR3 sequence is 13 residues long. Between the trimmed V and J ends, which lost 5 bases and 3 bases, there was a span of 10 bases. Per the germline V gene, CDR1 is MDHEN and CDR2 is SYDVKM.

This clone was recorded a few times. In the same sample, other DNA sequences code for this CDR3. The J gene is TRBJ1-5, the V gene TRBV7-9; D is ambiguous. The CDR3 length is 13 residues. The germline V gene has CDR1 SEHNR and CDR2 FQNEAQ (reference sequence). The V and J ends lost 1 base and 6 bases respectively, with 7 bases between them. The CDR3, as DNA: TGTGCCAGCAGCTTAGGGTCGGGTCAGCCCCAGCATTTT. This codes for CASSLGSGQPQHF. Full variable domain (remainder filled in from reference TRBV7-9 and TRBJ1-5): DTGVSQNPRHKITKRGQNVTFRCDPISEHNRLYWYRQTLGQGPEFLTYFQNEAQLEKSRLLSDRFSAERPKGSFSTLEIQRTEQGDSAMYLCASSLGSGQPQHFGDGTRLSIL.

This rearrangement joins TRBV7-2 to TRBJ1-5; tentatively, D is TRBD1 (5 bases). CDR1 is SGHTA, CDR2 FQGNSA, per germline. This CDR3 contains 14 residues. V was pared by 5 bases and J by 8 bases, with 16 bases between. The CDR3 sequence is CASSPRPGQEPQHF. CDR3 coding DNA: TGTGCCAGCAGCCCGCGGCCAGGGCAGGAGCCCCAGCATTTT.

CDR3 sequence reads: CASSPGGTGGTDTQYF. The DNA of the CDR3 is TGTGCCAGCAGCCCGGGGGGCACTGGGGGAACAGATACGCAGTATTTT. The chain uses TRBV5-5 and TRBJ2-3; the D gene is possibly TRBD2 (7 bases). CDR1 is SGHKS and CDR2 is YYEKEE in the germline V gene (reference sequence). V lost 4 bases, J lost 3 bases, and 18 bases lay in between. The CDR3 totals 16 residues.

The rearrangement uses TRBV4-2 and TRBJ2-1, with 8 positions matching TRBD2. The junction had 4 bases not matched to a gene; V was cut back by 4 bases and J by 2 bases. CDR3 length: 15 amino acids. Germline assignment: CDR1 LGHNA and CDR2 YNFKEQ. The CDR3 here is CASSRSGGTYNEQFF. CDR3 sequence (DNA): TGTGCCAGCAGCCGAAGCGGGGGAACCTACAATGAGCAGTTCTTC.

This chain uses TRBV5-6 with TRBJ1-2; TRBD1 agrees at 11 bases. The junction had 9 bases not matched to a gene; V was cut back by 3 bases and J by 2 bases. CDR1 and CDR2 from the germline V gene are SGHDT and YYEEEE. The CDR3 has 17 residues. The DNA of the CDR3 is TGTGCCAGCAGCTCGCGGGAGGGACAGGGGGTGAACTATGGCTACACCTTC. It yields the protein CASSSREGQGVNYGYTF. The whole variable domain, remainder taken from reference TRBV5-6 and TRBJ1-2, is DAGVTQSPTHLIKTRGQQVTLRCSPKSGHDTVSWYQQALGQGPQFIFQYYEEEERQRGNFPDRFSGHQFPNYSSELNVNALLLGDSALYLCASSSREGQGVNYGYTFGSGTRLTVV.

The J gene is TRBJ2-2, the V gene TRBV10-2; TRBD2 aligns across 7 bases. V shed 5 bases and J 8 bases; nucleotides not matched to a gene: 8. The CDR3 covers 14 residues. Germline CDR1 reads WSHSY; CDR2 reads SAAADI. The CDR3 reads CASSRLARGGELFF. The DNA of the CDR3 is TGCGCCAGCAGTCGACTAGCCCGGGGGGGGGAGCTGTTTTTT.

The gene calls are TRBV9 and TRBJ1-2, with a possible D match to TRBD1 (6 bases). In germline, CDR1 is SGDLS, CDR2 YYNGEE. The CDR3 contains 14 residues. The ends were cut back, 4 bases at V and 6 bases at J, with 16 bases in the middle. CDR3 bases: TGTGCCAGCAGCCTAGAGTCTTACAGGGATGGCTACACCTTC. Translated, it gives CASSLESYRDGYTF.

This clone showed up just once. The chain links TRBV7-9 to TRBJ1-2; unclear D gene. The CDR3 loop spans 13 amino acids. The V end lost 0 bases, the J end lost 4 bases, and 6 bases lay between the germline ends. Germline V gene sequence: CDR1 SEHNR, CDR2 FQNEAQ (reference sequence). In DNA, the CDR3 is TGTGCCAGCAGCTTAGCGCCGGGCTATGGCTACACCTTC. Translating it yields CASSLAPGYGYTF.

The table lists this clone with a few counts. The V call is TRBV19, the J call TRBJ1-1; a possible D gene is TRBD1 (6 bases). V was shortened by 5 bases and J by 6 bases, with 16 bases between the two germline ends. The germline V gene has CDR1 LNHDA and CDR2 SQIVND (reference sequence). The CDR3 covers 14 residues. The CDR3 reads CASSYSDRSAEAFF. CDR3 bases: TGTGCCAGTAGTTATTCGGACAGAAGCGCTGAAGCTTTCTTT.

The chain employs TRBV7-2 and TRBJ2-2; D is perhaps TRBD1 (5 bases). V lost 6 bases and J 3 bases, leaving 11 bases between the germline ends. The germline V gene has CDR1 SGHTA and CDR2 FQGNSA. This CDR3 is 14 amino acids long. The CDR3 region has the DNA TGTGCCAGCAGAAAAGGGGCCCACACCGGGGAGCTGTTTTTT. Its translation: CASRKGAHTGELFF.

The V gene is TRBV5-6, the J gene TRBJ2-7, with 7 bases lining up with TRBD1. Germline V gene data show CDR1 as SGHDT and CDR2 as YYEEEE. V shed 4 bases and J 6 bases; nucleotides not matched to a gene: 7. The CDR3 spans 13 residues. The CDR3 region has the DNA TGTGCCAGCAGCCGTACAGCAGGGGGCGAGCAGTACTTC. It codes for CASSRTAGGEQYF. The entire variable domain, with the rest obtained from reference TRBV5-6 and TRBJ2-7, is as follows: DAGVTQSPTHLIKTRGQQVTLRCSPKSGHDTVSWYQQALGQGPQFIFQYYEEEERQRGNFPDRFSGHQFPNYSSELNVNALLLGDSALYLCASSRTAGGEQYFGPGTRLTVT.

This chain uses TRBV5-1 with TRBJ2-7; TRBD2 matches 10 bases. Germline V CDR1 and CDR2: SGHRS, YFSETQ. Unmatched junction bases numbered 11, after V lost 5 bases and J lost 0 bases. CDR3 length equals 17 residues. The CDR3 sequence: CASSKLAGGRISYEQYF. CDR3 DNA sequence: TGCGCCAGCAGTAAGTTAGCGGGGGGCCGAATCTCCTACGAGCAGTACTTC.

Here the CDR3 DNA reads TGTGCCAGCACCCGGGACAGCTCCACACTCCAAGCTTTCTTT. Its protein is CASTRDSSTLQAFF. The chain is built from TRBV6-5 and TRBJ1-1; 7 bases line up with TRBD1. Germline trimming cut 7 bases from V and 9 bases from J; bases unmatched to any gene: 14. This CDR3 has 14 amino acids. Germline V gene data show CDR1 as MNHEY and CDR2 as SVGAGI.

The CDR3 DNA reads TGTGCCAGCAGTTTCGCAGGGCGTAATGGCTACACCTTC. It encodes CASSFAGRNGYTF. This rearrangement joins TRBV27 to TRBJ1-2; perhaps TRBD1 as D (5 bases). This CDR3 contains 13 residues. Germline V CDR1 and CDR2: MNHEY, SMNVEV (reference sequence). V gave up 3 bases and J gave up 6 bases, with 11 bases separating them.

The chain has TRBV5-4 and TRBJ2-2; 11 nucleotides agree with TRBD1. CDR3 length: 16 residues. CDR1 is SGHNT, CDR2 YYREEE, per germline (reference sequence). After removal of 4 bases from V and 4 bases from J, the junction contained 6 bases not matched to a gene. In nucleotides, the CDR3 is TGTGCCAGCAGCCGCGGACAGGGGGCTTTCACCGGGGAGCTGTTTTTT. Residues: CASSRGQGAFTGELFF.

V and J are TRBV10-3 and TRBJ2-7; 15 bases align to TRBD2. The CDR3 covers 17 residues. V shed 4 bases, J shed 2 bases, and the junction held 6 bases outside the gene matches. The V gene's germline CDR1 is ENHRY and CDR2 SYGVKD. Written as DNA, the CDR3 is TGTGCCATCAGTGGTGGGACTAGCGGGGGGCTAGCCTACGAGCAGTACTTC. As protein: CAISGGTSGGLAYEQYF.

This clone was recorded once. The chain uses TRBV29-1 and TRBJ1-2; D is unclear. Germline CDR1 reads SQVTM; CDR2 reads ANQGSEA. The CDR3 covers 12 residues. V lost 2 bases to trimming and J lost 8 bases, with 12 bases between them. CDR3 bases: TGCAGCGTTGAAAGAACAGTTCTCGGCTACACCTTC. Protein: CSVERTVLGYTF.

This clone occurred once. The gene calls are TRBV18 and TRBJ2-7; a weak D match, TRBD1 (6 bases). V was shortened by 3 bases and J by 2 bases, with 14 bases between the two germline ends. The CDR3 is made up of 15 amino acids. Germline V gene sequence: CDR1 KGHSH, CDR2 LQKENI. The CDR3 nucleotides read TGTGCCAGCTCACCCAGGGTTAGGGGGACCTACGAGCAGTACTTC. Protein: CASSPRVRGTYEQYF.

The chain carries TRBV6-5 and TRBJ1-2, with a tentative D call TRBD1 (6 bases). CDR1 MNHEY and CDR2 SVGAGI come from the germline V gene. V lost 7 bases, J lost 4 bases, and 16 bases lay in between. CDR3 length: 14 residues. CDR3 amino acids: CASTKTGPGYGYTF. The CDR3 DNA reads TGTGCCAGCACCAAGACAGGCCCCGGCTATGGCTACACCTTC.

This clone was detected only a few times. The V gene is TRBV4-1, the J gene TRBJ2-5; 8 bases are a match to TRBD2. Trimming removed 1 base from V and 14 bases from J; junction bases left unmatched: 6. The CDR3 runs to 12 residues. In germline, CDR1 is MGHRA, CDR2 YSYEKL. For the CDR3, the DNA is TGCGCCAGCAGCCAAGGTAGCGGGGTCTACTACTTC. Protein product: CASSQGSGVYYF.

The CDR3 sequence is CASSLQGGEETQYF. The CDR3 nucleotides are TGTGCCAGCAGCTTACAGGGCGGGGAGGAGACCCAGTACTTC. The V call is TRBV7-3, the J call TRBJ2-5, with D possibly TRBD2 on 6 matching bases. Per the germline V gene, CDR1 is SGHTA and CDR2 is FQGTGA. Trimming removed 2 bases at V and 5 bases at J, with 12 bases between. CDR3 length equals 14 residues.